This TCR beta chain stems from a study of cytomegalovirus exposure and HLA in healthy donors. Study-level background: The early release's HLA-typed donors yielded some 85 million unique TCRs.

Study-level points and caveats: Sequencing artifact likely explains a cluster of highly shared sequence variants. Cytomegalovirus association was listed for under 200 TCR beta chains.

Donors sampled were nominally healthy, though unrecorded immune exposures were likely. A note on this clone: Its antigen is as yet unknown.

PCR amplification relied on 60 Vbeta primers (plus 13 Jbeta primers). Sequenced by immunoSEQ multiplex PCR; TCRdb stores in-frame clones only, minus some. The sample has 100,000 to 140,000 clones; approximately 80% are singletons. V lost 8 bases, J lost 0 bases, and 16 bases stayed unmatched. The CDR3 extends over 18 amino acids. This TCR came from a male donor in good health and CMV-seronegative. The chain couples TRBV23-1 to TRBJ1-5; 7 nucleotides align to TRBD1. TRBV23-1 is given ORF status, its function remaining uncertain. Sequenced: PBMCs. Written as DNA, the CDR3 is TGCGCCAGCTCCCCAGATCCGGGACAGCCAAATAGCAATCAGCCCCAGCATTTT. Translating it yields CASSPDPGQPNSNQPQHF.